This T cell receptor (beta chain) appears in the sequencing data of a study of cytomegalovirus exposure and HLA in healthy donors. General study results and limits: The finding came from a later analysis; first-cohort TCR clusters tended to co-occur in the roughly 120 validation repertoires.

This CDR3 region has 15 residues. With V trimmed by 0 bases and J by 9 bases, 7 bases remained unmatched. Germline assignment: CDR1 LNHNV and CDR2 YYDKDF (reference sequence). As regards this clone: Its antigen is still unknown.

Using immunoSEQ multiplex PCR, the repertoire was profiled, and TCRdb retains in-frame clones only, with some absent. The table lists around 60,000 clones, 95% to 97% of them singletons. This sequence joins TRBV15 and TRBJ2-1, with TRBD2 identical over 8 bases. Sample: PBMCs. The source is a woman aged 18-29 years in good health and CMV-seronegative. The CDR3 region has the DNA TGTGCCACCAGCAGAGATGGGACTAGTTCAACTGAGCAGTTCTTC. Translation gives CATSRDGTSSTEQFF.